The rows below give T cell receptor beta chains drawn from one sample of a study of response to subunit inactivated influenza vaccine. TCRdb re-called the RT-PCR reads with MiXCR, one entry per CDR3 protein. This table holds about 800,000 distinct CDR3 sequences, roughly 20% found once. The source was PBMCs from blood, collected more than 4 days after vaccination. These receptors were taken from a man in his fifties or sixties who received an inactivated influenza vaccine. CDR3s include the opening cysteine and the closing phenylalanine or tryptophan. The order of the fields is clone size, J gene, D gene, V gene, CDR3 protein, CDR3 DNA. The D gene is left open where the match is weak. Clone size appears in some rows only: once, few, many, or a class for an expanded clone.

>few|TRBJ1-1|NA|TRBV18
CASSRQTEMNTEAFF
TGTGCCAGCTCACGGCAGACAGAAATGAACACTGAAGCTTTCTTT
>NA|TRBJ2-2|NA|TRBV20-1
CSARGRPGANTGELFF
TGCAGTGCTAGAGGTAGACCGGGCGCGAACACCGGGGAGCTGTTTTTT
>NA|TRBJ2-1|TRBD2|TRBV29-1
CSVVVTSGAGYNEQFF
TGCAGCGTTGTCGTGACTAGCGGAGCGGGATACAATGAGCAGTTCTTC
>few|TRBJ2-2|NA|TRBV10-3
CAISESTRGRNTGELFF
TGTGCCATCAGTGAGTCGACTCGGGGCAGAAACACCGGGGAGCTGTTTTTT
>NA|TRBJ1-2|NA|TRBV28
CASTLGDYGYTF
TGTGCCAGCACCTTAGGGGATTATGGCTACACCTTC
>NA|TRBJ1-1|TRBD1|TRBV5-1
CASSEGQGNTEAFF
TGCGCCAGCAGCGAAGGACAGGGGAACACTGAAGCTTTCTTT
>few|TRBJ1-2|TRBD1|TRBV20-1
CSARDPAGTANYGYTF
TGCAGTGCTAGAGACCCGGCCGGGACAGCGAACTATGGCTACACCTTC
>few|TRBJ2-7|TRBD2|TRBV29-1
CSVRTSGFYEQYF
TGCAGCGTTCGGACTAGCGGTTTTTACGAGCAGTACTTC
>NA|TRBJ1-2|NA|TRBV7-8
CASENFTYGYTF
TGTGCCAGCGAAAACTTTACTTATGGCTACACCTTC
>NA|TRBJ1-6|NA|TRBV3-1
CASSQENPRRFSPLHF
TGTGCCAGCAGCCAAGAGAACCCTCGACGCTTTTCACCCCTCCACTTT
>NA|TRBJ2-2|NA|TRBV5-1
CASSLEGPHTGELFF
TGCGCCAGCAGCTTGGAAGGGCCCCACACCGGGGAGCTGTTTTTT
>NA|TRBJ1-1|NA|TRBV20-1
CSGNRPNTEAFF
TGCAGTGGTAACAGGCCGAACACTGAAGCTTTCTTT
>many|TRBJ2-1|NA|TRBV29-1
CSLRLGGPYNEQFF
TGCAGCCTTAGACTAGGGGGGCCCTACAATGAGCAGTTCTTC
>NA|TRBJ2-1|NA|TRBV29-1
CSARGPFENEQFF
TGCAGCGCGCGGGGGCCCTTCGAGAATGAGCAGTTCTTC
>few|TRBJ1-2|NA|TRBV7-2
CASSVDSGYGYTF
TGTGCCAGCAGCGTGGATTCGGGCTATGGCTACACCTTC
>NA|TRBJ2-7|NA|TRBV18
CASSPPTSRYEQYF
TGTGCCAGCTCACCACCGACGTCCAGATACGAGCAGTACTTC
>NA|TRBJ2-1|TRBD2|TRBV28
CARSPWRTSGSSYNEQFF
TGTGCCAGAAGCCCCTGGCGCACTAGCGGGAGCTCCTACAATGAGCAGTTCTTC
>few|TRBJ2-1|NA|TRBV4-1
CASSQLGSSYNEQFF
TGCGCCAGCAGCCAACTCGGGTCTTCCTACAATGAGCAGTTCTTC
>few|TRBJ2-7|NA|TRBV7-2
CASSTGPYYEQYF
TGTGCCAGCAGCACCGGACCATACTACGAGCAGTACTTC
>NA|TRBJ2-7|NA|TRBV5-1
CASSLERKRSYEQYF
TGCGCCAGCAGCTTAGAACGGAAACGATCCTACGAGCAGTACTTC
>few|TRBJ2-1|NA|TRBV20-1
CSARADVGSYFNEQFF
TGCAGTGCTAGAGCCGATGTGGGCTCCTACTTCAATGAGCAGTTCTTC
>NA|TRBJ2-1|NA|TRBV5-1
CASSLGLERNEQFF
TGCGCCAGCAGCTTGGGACTAGAGCGGAATGAGCAGTTCTTC
>few|TRBJ2-7|TRBD2|TRBV28
CASSSASGVTYEQYF
TGTGCCAGCAGTTCGGCTAGCGGGGTCACCTACGAGCAGTACTTC
>few|TRBJ2-7|TRBD2|TRBV20-1
CSALRTSGTYEQYF
TGCAGTGCATTACGGACTAGCGGAACCTACGAGCAGTACTTC
>few|TRBJ1-1|NA|TRBV6-2/TRBV6-3
CASTIPRGGTEAFF
TGTGCCAGCACCATCCCGCGTGGGGGCACTGAAGCTTTCTTT
>NA|TRBJ2-7|NA|TRBV5-1
CASSLLPGTIYEQYF
TGCGCCAGCAGCTTGTTGCCGGGGACAATCTACGAGCAGTACTTC
>few|TRBJ2-1|TRBD2|TRBV20-1
CSARKALAGYNEQFF
TGCAGTGCTAGAAAGGCTTTAGCGGGTTACAATGAGCAGTTCTTC
>few|TRBJ2-5|NA|TRBV30
CAWSHHQGETQYF
TGTGCCTGGAGTCACCACCAAGGCGAGACCCAGTACTTC
>NA|TRBJ2-7|TRBD1|TRBV15
CATSTKRQGPYEQYF
TGTGCCACCAGCACGAAGCGACAGGGGCCCTACGAGCAGTACTTC
>few|TRBJ2-3|TRBD2|TRBV6-1
CASRHAGVSSTDTQYF
TGTGCCAGCAGGCACGCGGGGGTTTCTAGCACAGATACGCAGTATTTT
>few|TRBJ2-7|TRBD2|TRBV20-1
CSATGTSGAYEQYF
TGCAGTGCTACAGGGACTAGCGGGGCCTACGAGCAGTACTTC
>few|TRBJ2-5|TRBD1|TRBV4-2
CASSPGQDGETQYF
TGTGCCAGCAGCCCGGGACAGGATGGCGAGACCCAGTACTTC
>NA|TRBJ2-2|NA|TRBV4-2
CASSPPLGGGELFF
TGTGCCAGCAGCCCACCTCTCGGAGGCGGGGAGCTGTTTTTT
>NA|TRBJ2-1|NA|TRBV7-6
CASSLGRFVATSSYNEQFF
TGTGCCAGCAGCTTAGGTCGTTTCGTAGCGACGAGCTCCTACAATGAGCAGTTCTTC
>NA|TRBJ1-4|NA|TRBV11-2
CASSLDRHNEKLFF
TGTGCCAGCAGCTTGGACAGACATAATGAAAAACTGTTTTTT
>few|TRBJ2-7|TRBD1|TRBV5-1
CASSWDRADEQYF
TGCGCCAGCAGCTGGGACAGGGCTGACGAGCAGTACTTC
>few|TRBJ2-1|TRBD1|TRBV7-9
CASSSLGQQNNEQFF
TGTGCCAGCAGCTCATTGGGACAGCAAAACAATGAGCAGTTCTTC
>NA|TRBJ1-5|TRBD1|TRBV6-1
CASSLEGGDQPQHF
TGTGCCAGCAGTCTAGAAGGGGGCGATCAGCCCCAGCATTTT
>NA|TRBJ2-1|TRBD1|TRBV20-1
CSALPGQGYNEQFF
TGCAGTGCCCTACCGGGACAGGGATACAATGAGCAGTTCTTC
>NA|TRBJ2-2|NA|TRBV12-5
CASGLEHTGELFF
TGTGCTAGTGGTTTGGAACACACCGGGGAGCTGTTTTTT
>NA|TRBJ2-3|TRBD2|TRBV20-1
CSARDYSGSSPDTQYF
TGCAGTGCTAGAGATTATAGCGGGAGCAGCCCAGATACGCAGTATTTT
>NA|TRBJ1-1|NA|TRBV5-1
CASSRTRAGATEAFF
TGCGCCAGCAGCCGGACCCGGGCAGGGGCGACTGAAGCTTTCTTT
>few|TRBJ2-6|NA|TRBV28
CASTTITPGANVLTF
TGTGCCAGCACCACCATAACCCCTGGGGCCAACGTCCTGACTTTC
>few|TRBJ2-1|NA|TRBV29-1
CSVGKGSYNEQFF
TGCAGCGTTGGTAAGGGGTCCTACAATGAGCAGTTCTTC
>many|TRBJ2-2|TRBD2|TRBV6-5
CASSYLGSGSGNTGELFF
TGTGCCAGCAGTTACTTGGGTAGCGGGAGTGGGAACACCGGGGAGCTGTTTTTT
>few|TRBJ2-3|NA|TRBV7-8
CASSSTLLDTQYF
TGTGCCAGCAGCTCCACCCTTTTAGATACGCAGTATTTT
>once|TRBJ2-3|NA|TRBV7-6
CASGPDSPSTDTQYF
TGTGCCAGCGGCCCGGACAGCCCTAGCACAGATACGCAGTATTTT
>few|TRBJ2-1|NA|TRBV6-1
CASSRRGGATYNEQFF
TGTGCCAGCAGCCGCAGAGGGGGGGCAACCTACAATGAGCAGTTCTTC
>NA|TRBJ2-5|NA|TRBV5-1
CASSLGATVQETQYF
TGCGCCAGCAGCTTGGGGGCGACAGTCCAAGAGACCCAGTACTTC